These 20 T cell receptor beta chains were all obtained from the same sample, sequenced in a study of CD8+CD57+ T cells in acquired aplastic anemia listed by TCRdb under 2018. No antigens are known for them. The reads were generated on an Illumina HiSeq 2000. TCR beta VDJ combination and CDR3 sequence profiling used genomic DNA as the template. Starting from the raw public reads, TCRdb applied fastp trimming at Q25, assembled clones with MiXCR and retained in-frame beta chains. Rows with one shared CDR3 protein collapse into an entry with the most common genes and DNA. The sample table contains some 20,000 distinct CDR3 sequences; only one count was recorded for 30% to 40% of them. Over 75% of the sample belongs to the ten largest clones. Results the study describes overall, beyond this receptor: In patients, diversity was lower in CD8+CD57+ cells than in the total CD4+ and CD8+ cell pools.

Expansion of CD8+CD57+ cells had been shown by flow cytometry in the patients chosen for sequencing. The sample was CD8+CD57+ T cells sorted from PBMCs. Read against the paper, the sample's cell subset or site label means: bead-enriched CD8+CD57+ effector memory T cells from SAA patients. All receptors come from a human donor with aplastic anemia.

The sample holds a few counts of this clonotype. The rearrangement links TRBV29-1 to TRBJ1-1; D gene unclear. There are 12 residues in the CDR3. The ends were cut back, 8 bases at V and 4 bases at J, with 14 bases in the middle. Germline lookup yields CDR1 SQVTM and CDR2 ANQGSEA. The CDR3 is CSLTNSVTEAFF. The CDR3 DNA reads as TGCAGCTTAACAAATTCGGTCACTGAAGCTTTCTTT.

The chain couples TRBV19 to TRBJ1-5, with 8 bases that match TRBD1. The CDR3 has 15 amino acids. The V gene end was trimmed by 6 bases and the J gene end by 6 bases; junction bases not matched to a gene: 10. Germline V gene lookup returns CDR1 LNHDA and CDR2 SQIVND (reference sequence). The CDR3 DNA reads TGTGCCAGTAGCAAGGACAGGGAAGGAGCTCAGCCCCAGCATTTT. Protein product: CASSKDREGAQPQHF.

This clonotype has a count of ten or more. The rearrangement links TRBV2 to TRBJ2-1, with 8 bases aligning to TRBD2. In germline, CDR1 is SNHLY, CDR2 FYNNEI. The CDR3 spans 18 residues. The V segment lost 2 bases and the J segment 0 bases; nucleotides outside the gene matches: 9. As DNA, the CDR3 is TGTGCCAGCAGTGAAAGTCGGGGGGGGGGGAGCTCCTACAATGAGCAGTTCTTC. Translated: CASSESRGGGSSYNEQFF.

This clonotype was detected only a few times. The V gene is TRBV6-1, the J gene TRBJ2-7; TRBD1 matches at 7 bases. The CDR3 totals 16 residues. Germline trimming cut 6 bases from V and 2 bases from J; bases unmatched to any gene: 13. The germline V gene has CDR1 MNHNS and CDR2 SASEGT. CDR3 region: CASSLQGTYDAYEQYF. The CDR3 nucleotides are TGTGCCAGCAGCCTACAGGGGACGTACGATGCCTACGAGCAGTACTTC.

The CDR3 DNA sequence: TGCAGTGCTAGAGATTCGGGGCAGTACACAGATACGCAGTATTTT. Encoded protein: CSARDSGQYTDTQYF. The gene calls are TRBV20-1 and TRBJ2-3; D could derive from TRBD1 or TRBD2 (5 bases each). Germline V CDR1 and CDR2: DFQATT, SNEGSKA (reference sequence). Trimming took 0 bases from V and 2 from J, leaving 12 bases between them. This CDR3 region has 15 residues.

The chain carries TRBV20-1 and TRBJ2-3; 8 bases fit TRBD2. This CDR3 contains 18 residues. The V gene's germline CDR1 is DFQATT and CDR2 SNEGSKA (reference sequence). J gave up 1 base and V 3 bases, and 15 bases lay outside the gene matches. CDR3 DNA: TGCAGTGCTAGCCCGGGAGGTAGCGGGACGCGGGGCACAGATACGCAGTATTTT. As protein: CSASPGGSGTRGTDTQYF.

The chain employs TRBV18 and TRBJ2-1; D is ambiguous. CDR3 length: 13 amino acids. V lost 3 bases, J lost 5 bases, and 8 bases lay in between. Germline V gene data show CDR1 as KGHSH and CDR2 as LQKENI. CDR3 nucleotide sequence: TGTGCCAGCTCACCTCCAGGAAACAATGAGCAGTTCTTC. Its protein product is CASSPPGNNEQFF.

This chain joins TRBV29-1 and TRBJ2-2; 8 bases fit TRBD2. V lost 0 bases to trimming and J lost 6 bases; unmatched junction nucleotides: 6. This CDR3 contains 15 residues. Germline loops: CDR1 SQVTM, CDR2 ANQGSEA. The CDR3 coding sequence is TGCAGCGTTGAAGAAACGGGAGGGGGGTCCGGGGAGCTGTTTTTT. Encoded protein: CSVEETGGGSGELFF.

The chain joins TRBV20-1 to TRBJ1-5; D uncertain. The CDR3 is made up of 18 amino acids. Germline CDR1 reads DFQATT; CDR2 reads SNEGSKA (reference sequence). The V and J ends lost 0 bases and 6 bases respectively, with 24 bases between them. CDR3 sequence reads: CSARDPPVSRTPGQPQHF. In DNA form, the CDR3 reads TGCAGTGCTAGAGATCCCCCCGTTAGCAGGACCCCAGGTCAGCCCCAGCATTTT.

The gene calls are TRBV6-2 or TRBV6-3 and TRBJ2-1; 9 bases map to TRBD1. This CDR3 has 14 amino acids. Germline V gene sequence: CDR1 MNHEY, CDR2 SVGEGT. After removal of 7 bases from V and 9 bases from J, the junction contained 10 bases not matched to a gene. CDR3 loop: CASTRGQGISEQFF. DNA of the CDR3: TGTGCCAGCACCCGAGGACAGGGGATCTCTGAGCAGTTCTTC.

The V gene is TRBV15, the J gene TRBJ2-1, with 8 bases matching TRBD2. This CDR3 has 15 residues. Germline CDR1 reads LNHNV; CDR2 reads YYDKDF (reference sequence). After removal of 3 bases from V and 4 bases from J, the junction contained 5 bases not matched to a gene. CDR3 amino acids: CATSRSRGAYNEQFF. In DNA, the CDR3 is TGTGCCACCAGCAGGTCGCGGGGGGCGTACAATGAGCAGTTCTTC.

The rearrangement links TRBV6-5 to TRBJ2-3; the match to TRBD2 covers 15 bases. Germline assignment: CDR1 MNHEY and CDR2 SVGAGI. The length of the CDR3 is 15 residues. V dropped 6 bases and J dropped 6; count of bases not matched to a gene: 4. CDR3 amino acids: CASSRTSGGGDTQYF. CDR3 in DNA: TGTGCCAGCAGCAGGACTAGCGGGGGGGGGGATACGCAGTATTTT.

This clonotype has only a few counts. This chain connects TRBV20-1 to TRBJ2-1; possibly TRBD2 for D (6 bases). The CDR3 length is 15 residues. Deletions cut 2 bases from V and 9 bases from J, with 20 bases between. Germline CDR1 DFQATT, CDR2 SNEGSKA (reference sequence). The CDR3 loop reads CSARPPAPSAFEQFF. CDR3 sequence (DNA): TGCAGTGCTAGACCTCCGGCCCCTAGCGCTTTTGAGCAGTTCTTC.

This clonotype was observed many times. This may stem from a read error, because a much larger clone lies one nucleotide away. The chain employs TRBV4-1 and TRBJ2-5; D tentatively reads TRBD1 or TRBD2 (5 bases each). This CDR3 is 14 amino acids long. V lost 6 bases and J 4 bases, leaving 15 bases between the germline ends. Germline lookup yields CDR1 MGHRA and CDR2 YSYEKL. The CDR3 coding sequence is TGCGCCAGCAGAAGCGAAGGGACGGGAGAGACCCAGTACTTC. The encoded protein is CASRSEGTGETQYF.

With respect to this clonotype: An end of the junction differs from the germline gene, which may be a read error. The V call is TRBV5-6, the J call TRBJ2-7, with D perhaps given as TRBD1 or TRBD2 (5 bases each). Germline-derived CDR1 and CDR2 are SGHDT and YYEEEE. The length of the CDR3 is 15 residues. CDR3 DNA sequence: TGTGCCAGTAGCTTGGGACGTACCGACTGGGACGAGCAGTACTTC. It translates to CASSLGRTDWDEQYF.

The chain has TRBV5-8 and TRBJ2-3; unclear D gene. There are 13 residues in the CDR3. CDR1 and CDR2 from the germline V gene are SGHTS and YDEGEE. V was shortened by 0 bases and J by 2 bases, with 4 bases between the two germline ends. The CDR3, as DNA: TGTGCCAGCAGCTTGGAATTCACAGATACGCAGTATTTT. The encoded protein is CASSLEFTDTQYF.

The chain uses TRBV20-1 and TRBJ2-3, with 9 bases fitting TRBD2. CDR3 length: 17 residues. Germline-derived CDR1 and CDR2 are DFQATT and SNEGSKA (reference sequence). V shed 6 bases, J shed 2 bases, and the junction held 15 bases outside the gene matches. CDR3 DNA: TGCAGTGCCATCGGGGTCCTAGCGGGGTCCTACACAGATACGCAGTATTTT. It specifies CSAIGVLAGSYTDTQYF.

There are a few counts of this clonotype. V gene TRBV6-4 combines with J gene TRBJ2-6, with unresolved D. This CDR3 has 15 residues. Germline CDR1 is MRHNA and CDR2 is SNTAGT. Trimming took off 0 bases at V and 0 bases at J, with 3 bases between the two ends. CDR3 in DNA: TGTGCCAGCAGTGACTCGAACTCTGGGGCCAACGTCCTGACTTTC. Translating it yields CASSDSNSGANVLTF.

V is TRBV7-9 and J is TRBJ2-7; TRBD1 or TRBD2 may be the D gene (5 bases each). The V end was cut by 11 bases, the J end by 6 bases, with 26 bases between. This CDR3 spans 15 amino acids. The germline V gene encodes CDR1 SEHNR and CDR2 FQNEAQ (reference sequence). In DNA, the CDR3 is TGTGCCTGGAGTACCCGGGGCCTACCTCCTCGCGAGCAGTACTTC. It yields the protein CAWSTRGLPPREQYF. Complete variable domain (other parts from reference TRBV7-9 and TRBJ2-7): DTGVSQNPRHKITKRGQNVTFRCDPISEHNRLYWYRQTLGQGPEFLTYFQNEAQLEKSRLLSDRFSAERPKGSFSTLEIQRTEQGDSAMYLCAWSTRGLPPREQYFGPGTRLTVT.

This clonotype has a handful of counts. The chain is built from TRBV20-1 and TRBJ2-7; TRBD2 matches at 14 bases. V was pared by 8 bases and J by 2 bases, with 11 bases of the junction left unmatched. The CDR3 consists of 16 residues. Germline V gives CDR1 DFQATT, CDR2 SNEGSKA (reference sequence). The CDR3 region is CSTVGTSGRYPYEQYF. The CDR3 DNA is TGCAGTACAGTCGGGACTAGCGGGAGATACCCCTACGAGCAGTACTTC.